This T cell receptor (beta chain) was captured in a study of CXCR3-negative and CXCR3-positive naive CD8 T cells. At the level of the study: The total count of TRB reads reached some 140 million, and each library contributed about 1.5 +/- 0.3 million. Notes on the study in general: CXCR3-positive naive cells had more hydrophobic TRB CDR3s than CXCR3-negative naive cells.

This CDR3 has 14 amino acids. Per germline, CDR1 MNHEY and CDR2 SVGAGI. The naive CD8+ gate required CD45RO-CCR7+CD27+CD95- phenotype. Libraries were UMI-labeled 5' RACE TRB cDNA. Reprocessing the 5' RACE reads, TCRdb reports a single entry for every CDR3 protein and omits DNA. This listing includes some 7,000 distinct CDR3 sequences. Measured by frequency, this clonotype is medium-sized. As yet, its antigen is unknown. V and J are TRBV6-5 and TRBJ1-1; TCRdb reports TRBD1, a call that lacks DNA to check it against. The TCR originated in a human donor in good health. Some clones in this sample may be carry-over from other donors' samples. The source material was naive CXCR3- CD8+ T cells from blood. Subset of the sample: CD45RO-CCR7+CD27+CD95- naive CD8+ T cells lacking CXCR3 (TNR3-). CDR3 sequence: CASRAQTGTPEAFF.